The 3 T cell receptor beta chains given below trace back to one sample, sequenced in a study of T cell clonality in common variable immunodeficiency. Measured with immunoSEQ multiplex PCR; TCRdb has only the in-frame clones, and not every one. The sample presents approximately 46,000 clones, none singletons. The sequenced sample consisted of peripheral blood mononuclear cells. The receptors stem from a person aged 18-70 years in good health.

In this sample, this clone turned up many times. The read gets to within 3 residues of the CDR3 end, and the germline J gene fills in the rest. The chain joins TRBV28 to TRBJ2-5; 9 bases fit TRBD2. The ends lost 6 bases at V and 5 bases at J; junction bases unmatched: 10. Germline CDR1 is MDHEN and CDR2 is SYDVKM. The CDR3 is 15 residues long. The chain's CDR3 is CASRNSGGPRETQYF. Incomplete CDR3 DNA: TGTGCCAGCAGAAATAGCGGGGGCCCGAGGGAGACC.

This clone was seen repeatedly, ten times or more. From the germline J gene comes the end of the CDR3, since the read stops 3 residues before it. The chain couples TRBV30 to TRBJ1-1, with a weak D call TRBD1 (6 bases). The CDR3 totals 11 residues. Germline values: CDR1 GTSNPN, CDR2 SVGIG (reference sequence). The CDR3 sequence: CAWSTGLEAFF. CDR3 bases read: TGTGCCTGGAGTACAGGGTTAGAA.

Notes on this clone: The read terminates 3 residues before the CDR3 end, so the remaining end is supplied by the germline J gene. The J gene is TRBJ2-4, the V gene TRBV7-2, with a possible D match to TRBD1 (6 bases). The germline CDR1 and CDR2 sequences are SGHTA and FQGNSA. There are 15 residues in the CDR3. The CDR3 region is CASSSRTEGSYGQYF. The part of the CDR3 DNA that was read is TGTGCCAGCAGCTCCCGGACAGAGGGGAGCTATGGT.